There are a few counts of the clone carrying this T cell receptor beta chain. Its specificity is unknown. Germline CDR1 reads SGDLS; CDR2 reads YYNGEE. This CDR3 contains 17 residues. V gave up 4 bases and J gave up 7 bases, with 21 bases separating them. These data belong to a study of early stage breast cancer tumors. Study as a whole: ER+/PR+/HER2- status applied to about 70% of the 16 invasive breast tumors. Around 10-fold was the mean read coverage per sample.

Sequenced by immunoSEQ multiplex PCR; TCRdb stores in-frame clones only, minus some. The top ten hold approximately 9% of the sample, which has tens of thousands of clones, 70% to 90% seen once. General study points: Most shared enriched TCRB sequences were commonly generated ones. Blood repertoires resembled normal breast more than tumor.

The receptor was isolated from a person aged 45 to 60 with breast cancer. The sample taken for sequencing was blood. The V gene is TRBV9, the J gene TRBJ1-6; possible D gene TRBD1, 5 bases. CDR3 protein: CASSPTLPGRLNSPLHF. The CDR3 nucleotides read TGTGCCAGCAGCCCCACTCTCCCGGGACGCCTAAATTCACCCCTCCACTTT.